This TCR beta chain was found in a study of control samples from healthy donors and cancer patients. Libraries were prepared by immunoSEQ multiplex PCR; TCRdb keeps only in-frame clonotypes and omits some of them. The sample yields about 150,000 clones, roughly 88% seen once. CDR1 SGDLS and CDR2 YYNGEE come from the germline V gene. The ends lost 4 bases at V and 9 bases at J; junction bases unmatched: 7. The CDR3 contains 16 residues. This sequence joins TRBV9 and TRBJ2-4; 16 bases line up with TRBD2. This TCR was sampled from a man younger than 30 in good health. Sample: blood. The CDR3 region has the DNA TGTGCCAGCAGCCCGGGACTAGCGGGGGGGGATGGCATTCAGTACTTC. This codes for CASSPGLAGGDGIQYF.